This T cell receptor (beta chain) was sequenced for a study of Ad26.COV2.S vaccination and SARS-CoV-2 variants. Study-level background: A participant enrolled in the COV1001 Ad26.COV2.S trial arm provided the sample.

The length of the CDR3 is 13 residues. Trimming removed 3 bases from V and 5 bases from J, with 10 bases in between. Note on this clone: Its antigen remains unidentified.

Here immunoSEQ multiplex PCR was the method, and the copy in TCRdb shows in-frame clones only, minus some. The data hold hundreds of thousands of clones, with 90% observed a single time. Study-wide results and limits: Relative to placebo recipients, vaccine recipients exhibited elevated spike-specific TCR breadth. Recipients of either vaccine or placebo displayed similar breadth of non-spike TCRs.

Treatment here: 15 to 20 received Ad26.COV2.S at low or high dose, single or two shots; five or six received placebo; per-sample allocation not given. Specimens were obtained on day 63 following the first vaccine or placebo injection. Spike of the Wuhan-strain SARS-CoV-2 was expressed by an Ad26 vector, which formed the vaccine. The sequenced sample was peripheral blood, obtained in a trial of Ad26.COV2.S vaccine versus placebo. The receptor was isolated from a person between 18 and 65 years old who received the Ad26.COV2.S COVID-19 vaccine or a placebo. This chain links TRBV12-3 or TRBV12-4 with TRBJ1-2; D not certain. CDR3 in amino acids: CASSLDLGYGYTF. CDR3 in DNA: TGTGCCAGCAGTTTGGATTTAGGATATGGCTACACCTTC.